This passage covers 18 T cell receptor beta chains from one sample sequenced in a study of T cell changes during pregnancy in multiple sclerosis. Here immunoSEQ multiplex PCR was the method, and the copy in TCRdb shows in-frame clones only, minus some. The sample includes over 30,000 clones, roughly nine tenths seen only once; the top ten take about 3.6%. The input for sequencing was CD8+ T cells from peripheral blood mononuclear cells, taken in the second trimester of pregnancy. These TCRs come from a female donor in good health, enrolled as a control in a pregnancy study.

This chain uses TRBV2 with TRBJ1-3; 7 bases map to TRBD1. CDR3 length equals 14 residues. Per the germline V gene, CDR1 is SNHLY and CDR2 is FYNNEI. J gave up 2 bases and V 9 bases, and 7 bases lay outside the gene matches. DNA for the CDR3: TGTGCCAGTCCAGGGACAGACACTGGAAACACCATATATTTT. Protein: CASPGTDTGNTIYF.

This sequence joins TRBV15 and TRBJ2-2; 7 bases agree with TRBD1. Germline CDR1 reads LNHNV; CDR2 reads YYDKDF (reference sequence). CDR3 size: 15 residues. V shed 1 base, J shed 1 base, and the junction held 0 bases outside the gene matches. The CDR3 sequence: CATSRGTGNTGELFF. CDR3 in DNA: TGTGCCACCAGCAGAGGGACAGGGAACACCGGGGAGCTGTTTTTT.

The J gene is TRBJ1-1, the V gene TRBV27; D is possibly TRBD1 (5 bases). Between the trimmed V and J ends, which lost 3 bases and 6 bases, there was a span of 8 bases. The germline CDR1 and CDR2 sequences are MNHEY and SMNVEV (reference sequence). There are 12 residues in the CDR3. CDR3 DNA sequence: TGTGCCAGCAGTTTCGGGGGGGCTGAAGCTTTCTTT. It codes for CASSFGGAEAFF.

This clone was recorded only once. The gene calls are TRBV19 and TRBJ1-6, with a weak D call TRBD1 (6 bases). Germline lookup yields CDR1 LNHDA and CDR2 SQIVND (reference sequence). The CDR3 extends over 17 amino acids. V was trimmed by 5 bases and J by 0 bases, leaving 14 bases between them. CDR3 DNA sequence: TGTGCCAGTAGTCCACAGGGTATCAACTCCTATAATTCACCCCTCCACTTT. Its protein product is CASSPQGINSYNSPLHF.

The rearrangement joins TRBV19 to TRBJ1-5; D is undetermined. CDR3 length: 13 residues. CDR1 is LNHDA, CDR2 SQIVND, per germline (reference sequence). The V end was cut by 6 bases, the J end by 3 bases, with 9 bases between. CDR3 DNA: TGTGCCAGTAGACTCGGTTTCAATCAGCCCCAGCATTTT. It encodes CASRLGFNQPQHF.

The CDR3 DNA sequence: TGTGCCAGCAGCTTATCAACAGGGGGCTGGAAGGAGCAGTTCTTC. It translates to CASSLSTGGWKEQFF. The chain carries TRBV7-9 and TRBJ2-1, with 9 bases matching TRBD1. The germline gives CDR1 SEHNR, CDR2 FQNEAQ (reference sequence). This CDR3 is 15 amino acids long. The junction had 9 bases not matched to a gene; V was cut back by 2 bases and J by 10 bases. Full variable domain (remainder filled in from reference TRBV7-9 and TRBJ2-1): DTGVSQNPRHKITKRGQNVTFRCDPISEHNRLYWYRQTLGQGPEFLTYFQNEAQLEKSRLLSDRFSAERPKGSFSTLEIQRTEQGDSAMYLCASSLSTGGWKEQFFGPGTRLTVL.

The V call is TRBV4-2, the J call TRBJ2-2; 13 positions agree with TRBD2. With 2 bases clipped from V and 7 bases from J, the junction kept 7 bases outside the gene matches. Germline-derived CDR1 and CDR2 are LGHNA and YNFKEQ. This CDR3 region has 17 residues. The CDR3, as DNA: TGTGCCAGCAGCCAAACAACTAGCGGGGGGGCTGTCGGGGAGCTGTTTTTT. This translates into CASSQTTSGGAVGELFF.

This chain joins TRBV19 and TRBJ1-1; weak D call: TRBD1 (6 bases). CDR3 length equals 16 residues. The V and J ends lost 0 bases and 1 base respectively, with 12 bases between them. The germline V gene encodes CDR1 LNHDA and CDR2 SQIVND (reference sequence). The CDR3 DNA reads TGTGCCAGTAGTATAGAAGTCGGGACATGGAACACTGAAGCTTTCTTT. This gives the protein CASSIEVGTWNTEAFF.

The rearrangement uses TRBV5-4 and TRBJ2-2, with TRBD1 matching 7 bases. This CDR3 has 17 residues. Germline loops: CDR1 SGHNT, CDR2 YYREEE (reference sequence). Trimming at V came to 2 bases and at J to 2 bases, leaving 9 bases not matched to a gene. The chain's CDR3 is CASSLGFGTENTGELFF. The CDR3 bases are TGTGCCAGCAGCTTAGGTTTTGGGACAGAAAACACCGGGGAGCTGTTTTTT.

V is TRBV27 and J is TRBJ1-5; a possible D gene is TRBD1 (5 bases). Germline loops: CDR1 MNHEY, CDR2 SMNVEV (reference sequence). This CDR3 region has 14 residues. Between the trimmed V and J ends, which lost 5 bases and 1 base, there was a span of 9 bases. The CDR3 is CASSQGVSNQPQHF. CDR3 DNA: TGTGCCAGCAGTCAGGGTGTGAGCAATCAGCCCCAGCATTTT.

V is TRBV9 and J is TRBJ2-1; 13 bases are a match to TRBD2. This CDR3 is built from 17 residues. Germline-derived CDR1 and CDR2 are SGDLS and YYNGEE. Trimming took 4 bases from V and 2 from J; bases not matched to a gene: 6. The CDR3 reads CASSTRLAGGTYNEQFF. The CDR3 DNA follows: TGTGCCAGCAGCACCCGACTAGCGGGGGGAACCTACAATGAGCAGTTCTTC.

The chain couples TRBV5-6 to TRBJ2-5; possibly TRBD1 for D (6 bases). With 3 bases removed from V and 5 bases from J, the gap between germline ends came to 26 bases. The CDR3 contains 18 residues. The germline CDR1 and CDR2 sequences are SGHDT and YYEEEE. CDR3 sequence reads: CASSSPDRPRWRGETQYF. The CDR3 nucleotides read TGTGCCAGCAGCTCCCCGGACAGACCCCGTTGGCGAGGGGAGACCCAGTACTTC.

The chain has TRBV13 and TRBJ1-1; D call uncertain. V was pared by 1 base and J by 1 base, with 10 bases between. The CDR3 is made up of 15 amino acids. Germline V CDR1 and CDR2: PRHDT, FYEKMQ (reference sequence). CDR3 DNA: TGTGCCAGCAGCTTAGCATTGGAGGGGAACACTGAAGCTTTCTTT. Translating it yields CASSLALEGNTEAFF.

CDR3 nucleotide sequence: TGCGCCAGCAGCCAGGGGGGTTTAAAAGATACGCAGTATTTT. It codes for CASSQGGLKDTQYF. The chain joins TRBV4-3 to TRBJ2-3, with a weak D call TRBD2 (6 bases). Per germline, CDR1 LGHNA and CDR2 YSLEER. Trimming left V 3 bases short and J 5 bases short, with 12 bases between. This CDR3 comprises 14 residues.

The chain recombines TRBV7-2 with TRBJ2-1, with TRBD2 matching over 9 bases. Trimming at V came to 0 bases and at J to 10 bases, leaving 10 bases not matched to a gene. The germline CDR1 and CDR2 sequences are SGHTA and FQGNSA. This CDR3 is 16 amino acids long. CDR3 residues: CASSLAYRGGASEQFF. The DNA of the CDR3 is TGTGCCAGCAGCTTAGCGTACCGCGGGGGGGCCTCCGAGCAGTTCTTC.

The genes are TRBV30 and TRBJ1-1, with D perhaps matching TRBD1 (6 bases). The CDR3 runs to 16 residues. The V gene's germline CDR1 is GTSNPN and CDR2 SVGIG (reference sequence). V shed 2 bases and J shed 2 bases, with 18 bases lying between them. The CDR3, as DNA: TGTGCCTGGAGTCGACCTAATTGGGGGCCTAACACTGAAGCTTTCTTT. Residues: CAWSRPNWGPNTEAFF.

The V call is TRBV5-4, the J call TRBJ2-7; 9 positions agree with TRBD1. CDR1 is SGHNT, CDR2 YYREEE, per germline (reference sequence). The CDR3 covers 14 residues. V shed 0 bases, J shed 5 bases, and the junction held 3 bases outside the gene matches. CDR3 in amino acids: CASSLEGQGDEQYF. The CDR3 coding sequence is TGTGCCAGCAGCTTGGAGGGACAGGGCGACGAGCAGTACTTC. Variable domain in full (rest from reference TRBV5-4 and TRBJ2-7): ETGVTQSPTHLIKTRGQQVTLRCSSQSGHNTVSWYQQALGQGPQFIFQYYREEENGRGNFPPRFSGLQFPNYSSELNVNALELDDSALYLCASSLEGQGDEQYFGPGTRLTVT.

The gene calls are TRBV18 and TRBJ2-1; possible D gene TRBD2, 7 bases. Germline lookup yields CDR1 KGHSH and CDR2 LQKENI. Trimming stripped 3 bases from V and 9 bases from J, with 21 bases between. The CDR3 runs 16 residues. CDR3 amino acids: CASSPSSGRGPSEQFF. The CDR3 DNA follows: TGTGCCAGCTCACCCAGCTCGGGGCGGGGGCCTAGTGAGCAGTTCTTC.